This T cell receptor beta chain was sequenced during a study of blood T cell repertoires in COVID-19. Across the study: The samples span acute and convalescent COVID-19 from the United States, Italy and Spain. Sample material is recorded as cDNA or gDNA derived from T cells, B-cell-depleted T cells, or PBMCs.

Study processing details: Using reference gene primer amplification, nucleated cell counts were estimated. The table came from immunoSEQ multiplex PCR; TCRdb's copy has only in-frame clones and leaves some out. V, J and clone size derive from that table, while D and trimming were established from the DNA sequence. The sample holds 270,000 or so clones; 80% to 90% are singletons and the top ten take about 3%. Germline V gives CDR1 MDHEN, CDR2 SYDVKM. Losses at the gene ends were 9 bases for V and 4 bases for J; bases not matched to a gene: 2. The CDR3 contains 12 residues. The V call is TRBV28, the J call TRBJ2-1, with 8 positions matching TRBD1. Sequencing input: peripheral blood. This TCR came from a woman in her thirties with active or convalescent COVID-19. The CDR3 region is CASNRGYNEQFF. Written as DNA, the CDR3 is TGTGCCAGTAACAGGGGGTACAATGAGCAGTTCTTC.